One and the same sample provided the 28 T cell receptor beta chains below, sequenced in a study of technical replicates of blood from several donors. Using immunoSEQ multiplex PCR, the repertoire was profiled, and TCRdb retains in-frame clones only, with some absent. The sample has over 50,000 clones, roughly 94% seen once. Specimen: T cells isolated from PBMCs. These receptors all come from a human donor in good health.

This sequence joins TRBV5-1 and TRBJ2-7; no definite D call. The V end lost 4 bases, the J end lost 2 bases, and 13 bases lay between the germline ends. The CDR3 has 14 residues. Germline V gene sequence: CDR1 SGHRS, CDR2 YFSETQ. Written as DNA, the CDR3 is TGCGCCAGCAGCGTAGTGGAGAGGACCTACGAGCAGTACTTC. This gives the protein CASSVVERTYEQYF.

The gene calls are TRBV7-9 and TRBJ1-4; D not resolved. Germline loops: CDR1 SEHNR, CDR2 FQNEAQ (reference sequence). The CDR3 contains 15 residues. Trimming took off 2 bases at V and 3 bases at J, with 10 bases between the two ends. The CDR3 DNA follows: TGTGCCAGCAGCTTAAGGGAGGCGGCTAATGAAAAACTGTTTTTT. Amino acids: CASSLREAANEKLFF.

This chain uses TRBV7-8 with TRBJ2-5; 12 nucleotides line up with TRBD1. The CDR3 loop spans 21 amino acids. Germline loops: CDR1 SGHVS, CDR2 FQNEAQ. Trimming took 4 bases from V and 1 from J; bases not matched to a gene: 19. CDR3 sequence (DNA): TGTGCCAGCAGCTCTCAGACCGGGACAGGGGGCCCACTCATGGCCCAAGAGACCCAGTACTTC. Amino acid sequence: CASSSQTGTGGPLMAQETQYF.

V and J are TRBV13 and TRBJ1-1; 7 bases align to TRBD1. The CDR3 contains 15 residues. The junction had 7 bases not matched to a gene; V was cut back by 2 bases and J by 4 bases. Germline loops: CDR1 PRHDT, CDR2 FYEKMQ (reference sequence). The CDR3 loop reads CASSLIQGTVTEAFF. The CDR3, as DNA: TGTGCCAGCAGCTTAATACAGGGGACGGTCACTGAAGCTTTCTTT. Based on the CDR3 plus reference TRBV13 and TRBJ1-1, the full variable domain is AAGVIQSPRHLIKEKRETATLKCYPIPRHDTVYWYQQGPGQDPQFLISFYEKMQSDKGSIPDRFSAQQFSDYHSELNMSSLELGDSALYFCASSLIQGTVTEAFFGQGTRLTVV.

The genes are TRBV7-9 and TRBJ1-5, with 7 bases fitting TRBD1. The germline CDR1 and CDR2 sequences are SEHNR and FQNEAQ (reference sequence). V lost 4 bases, J lost 0 bases, and 6 bases stayed unmatched. The CDR3 is 16 amino acids. CDR3 sequence: CASSSYRGYSNQPQHF. The CDR3 region has the DNA TGTGCCAGCAGCTCTTACAGGGGTTATAGCAATCAGCCCCAGCATTTT.

This clone was seen only a few times. The gene calls are TRBV7-9 and TRBJ1-5; D may be TRBD1 (5 bases). The CDR3 sequence is 13 residues long. CDR1 SEHNR and CDR2 FQNEAQ come from the germline V gene (reference sequence). V lost 6 bases and J lost 3, with 9 bases in between. The CDR3 DNA reads TGTGCCAGCAGTACAGGATCCAATCAGCCCCAGCATTTT. This translates into CASSTGSNQPQHF.

This clone is a singleton in its sample. CDR3 sequence: CASSFPAGQRETQYF. As DNA, the CDR3 is TGTGCCAGCAGCTTCCCAGCGGGTCAGCGAGAGACCCAGTACTTC. This chain joins TRBV5-4 and TRBJ2-5; D might be TRBD2 (6 bases). The CDR3 contains 15 residues. Germline V gene sequence: CDR1 SGHNT, CDR2 YYREEE (reference sequence). The ends were cut back, 2 bases at V and 4 bases at J, with 15 bases in the middle.

The J gene is TRBJ2-7, the V gene TRBV28, with D maybe TRBD2 (5 bases). V dropped 8 bases and J dropped 1 base, with 9 bases sitting between them. Germline V lookup: CDR1 MDHEN, CDR2 SYDVKM. The CDR3 extends over 12 amino acids. CDR3 sequence reads: CASGSASYEQYF. The CDR3 DNA is TGTGCCAGCGGTAGCGCTTCCTACGAGCAGTACTTC.

The V gene is TRBV10-1, the J gene TRBJ1-5, with 8 bases fitting TRBD1. The germline gives CDR1 WNHNN, CDR2 SYGVQD (reference sequence). The CDR3 runs to 14 residues. V gave up 6 bases and J gave up 7 bases; unmatched junction bases: 8. CDR3 DNA sequence: TGCGCCAGCAGCGCCGGGACAGGCCGACAGCCCCAGCATTTT. This gives the protein CASSAGTGRQPQHF.

The rearrangement joins TRBV5-1 to TRBJ2-3, with 12 bases identical to TRBD2. Trimming at V came to 7 bases and at J to 0 bases, leaving 0 bases not matched to a gene. Looked up from germline, CDR1 is SGHRS and CDR2 is YFSETQ. The CDR3 contains 14 residues. As DNA, the CDR3 is TGCGCCAGCGGGACTAGCGGGAGCACAGATACGCAGTATTTT. Translation gives CASGTSGSTDTQYF.

V is TRBV28 and J is TRBJ1-2; TRBD1 aligns across 10 bases. The CDR3 is made up of 15 amino acids. Germline V gene sequence: CDR1 MDHEN, CDR2 SYDVKM. Germline trimming cut 6 bases from V and 2 bases from J; bases unmatched to any gene: 6. The CDR3 loop is CASSKPGQGNYGYTF. In nucleotides, the CDR3 is TGTGCCAGCAGCAAACCGGGACAGGGGAACTATGGCTACACCTTC.

The table lists this clone with a few counts. This chain links TRBV6-5 with TRBJ1-1; TRBD1 matches at 7 bases. V trimming: 6 bases; J trimming: 1 base; junction bases outside the gene matches: 5. CDR3 size: 14 residues. Germline values: CDR1 MNHEY, CDR2 SVGAGI. Here the CDR3 reads CASSRTGSNTEAFF. In DNA, the CDR3 is TGTGCCAGCAGCCGGACAGGTTCGAACACTGAAGCTTTCTTT.

V usage is TRBV5-1 and J usage is TRBJ2-4; 7 bases align to TRBD1. The CDR3 length is 12 residues. J gave up 14 bases and V 4 bases, and 9 bases lay outside the gene matches. Germline V CDR1 and CDR2: SGHRS, YFSETQ. This CDR3 is CASSPFGTDEYF. DNA for the CDR3: TGCGCCAGCAGCCCGTTCGGGACAGATGAGTACTTC. Variable domain in full (rest from reference TRBV5-1 and TRBJ2-4): KAGVTQTPRYLIKTRGQQVTLSCSPISGHRSVSWYQQTPGQGLQFLFEYFSETQRNKGNFPGRFSGRQFSNSRSEMNVSTLELGDSALYLCASSPFGTDEYFGAGTRLSVL.

The V call is TRBV5-4, the J call TRBJ1-2; 7 positions agree with TRBD1. CDR3 length: 15 residues. Trimming at V came to 5 bases and at J to 2 bases, leaving 9 bases not matched to a gene. The germline gives CDR1 SGHNT, CDR2 YYREEE (reference sequence). The CDR3 DNA follows: TGTGCCAGCAGGGCCCGACAGGGAGGAAACTATGGCTACACCTTC. Protein sequence: CASRARQGGNYGYTF. The full variable domain, in which reference TRBV5-4 and TRBJ1-2 provide the parts outside the CDR3, is ETGVTQSPTHLIKTRGQQVTLRCSSQSGHNTVSWYQQALGQGPQFIFQYYREEENGRGNFPPRFSGLQFPNYSSELNVNALELDDSALYLCASRARQGGNYGYTFGSGTRLTVV.

The CDR3 bases are TGCAGCGTTGATAGGGGGCCGGGTACTGAAGCTTTCTTT. Translated, it gives CSVDRGPGTEAFF. V is TRBV29-1 and J is TRBJ1-1; 7 positions match TRBD1. Unmatched junction bases numbered 6, after V lost 3 bases and J lost 5 bases. There are 13 residues in the CDR3. Germline V gene lookup returns CDR1 SQVTM and CDR2 ANQGSEA.

The chain is built from TRBV29-1 and TRBJ2-5; TRBD1 might be the D (5 bases). Trimming stripped 6 bases from V and 1 base from J, with 24 bases between. This CDR3 is 17 amino acids long. The germline V gene has CDR1 SQVTM and CDR2 ANQGSEA. Here the CDR3 DNA reads TGCAGCGTCCTTGCTTATGCCTCAGGGAACCTCCAAGAGACCCAGTACTTC. This translates into CSVLAYASGNLQETQYF.

This clone was observed a single time. The chain is built from TRBV19 and TRBJ1-2, with 9 bases lining up with TRBD1. CDR3 size: 15 residues. Germline V gives CDR1 LNHDA, CDR2 SQIVND (reference sequence). With V trimmed by 7 bases and J by 2 bases, 8 bases remained unmatched. In DNA, the CDR3 is TGTGCCAGTACCTTGGACAGGGGTCAGAACTATGGCTACACCTTC. It yields the protein CASTLDRGQNYGYTF.

The chain links TRBV18 to TRBJ2-1, with TRBD2 matching 9 bases. This CDR3 region has 15 residues. With 2 bases clipped from V and 10 bases from J, the junction kept 9 bases outside the gene matches. Looked up from germline, CDR1 is KGHSH and CDR2 is LQKENI. The CDR3 DNA reads TGTGCCAGCTCACCAAGGACTAGCGCATCAAGGGAGCAGTTCTTC. Protein: CASSPRTSASREQFF.

This chain connects TRBV10-1 to TRBJ2-7; TRBD2 might be the D (5 bases). CDR1 and CDR2 from the germline V gene are WNHNN and SYGVQD (reference sequence). Trimming removed 3 bases from V and 10 bases from J, with 19 bases in between. The CDR3 runs to 14 residues. The CDR3 here is CASSEGGRIGFQYF. The DNA of the CDR3 is TGCGCCAGCAGTGAAGGCGGGCGGATAGGTTTCCAGTACTTC.

The CDR3 spells CASSYSPGGNTEAFF. As DNA, the CDR3 is TGTGCCAGCAGTTACTCTCCCGGGGGGAACACTGAAGCTTTCTTT. This rearrangement joins TRBV6-5 to TRBJ1-1; TRBD1 might be the D (5 bases). Trimming took 0 bases from V and 1 from J, leaving 9 bases between them. Germline CDR1 is MNHEY and CDR2 is SVGAGI. This CDR3 comprises 15 residues.

Comments on this clone: At one of its ends the junction is not consistent with the germline gene, which may arise from a read error. The chain uses TRBV13 and TRBJ2-5; 10 bases match TRBD2. The CDR3 is 17 amino acids. From germline, CDR1 is PRHDT and CDR2 FYEKMQ (reference sequence). The CDR3 region is CASSTRGSGGDEDTQYF. DNA for the CDR3: TGTGCCAGCAGCACCAGGGGGAGCGGGGGGGATGAAGATACCCAGTACTTC. Full variable domain (remainder filled in from reference TRBV13 and TRBJ2-5): AAGVIQSPRHLIKEKRETATLKCYPIPRHDTVYWYQQGPGQDPQFLISFYEKMQSDKGSIPDRFSAQQFSDYHSELNMSSLELGDSALYFCASSTRGSGGDEDTQYFGPGTRLLVL.

The chain couples TRBV5-4 to TRBJ2-7, with 8 bases aligning to TRBD2. The CDR3 consists of 14 residues. Germline CDR1 SGHNT, CDR2 YYREEE (reference sequence). J gave up 0 bases and V 5 bases, and 4 bases lay outside the gene matches. Here the CDR3 reads CASRAGTSSYEQYF. In DNA, the CDR3 is TGTGCCAGCAGAGCCGGGACTAGCTCCTACGAGCAGTACTTC.

V usage is TRBV6-5 and J usage is TRBJ2-1; possibly TRBD2 for D (5 bases). The CDR3 is made up of 14 amino acids. CDR1 is MNHEY, CDR2 SVGAGI, per germline. The germline V and J ends were trimmed by 6 bases and 6 bases, with 15 bases remaining between them. Written as DNA, the CDR3 is TGTGCCAGCAGACGCCTCGACCTAGCCAATGAGCAGTTCTTC. Translation: CASRRLDLANEQFF.

This sequence joins TRBV5-1 and TRBJ2-1, with TRBD2 matching 12 bases. Germline V CDR1 and CDR2: SGHRS, YFSETQ. Trimming removed 0 bases from V and 0 bases from J; junction bases left unmatched: 7. The CDR3 sequence is 19 residues long. CDR3 nucleotides: TGCGCCAGCAGCTTGGTTGCTAGCGGGAGGGTAGGCTCCTACAATGAGCAGTTCTTC. It is translated as CASSLVASGRVGSYNEQFF.

The gene calls are TRBV6-6 and TRBJ2-3; TRBD2 agrees at 8 bases. Germline CDR1 is MNHNY and CDR2 is SVGAGI (reference sequence). This CDR3 region has 13 residues. The junction had 2 bases not matched to a gene; V was cut back by 8 bases and J by 1 base. This CDR3 is CASREGGTDTQYF. The CDR3 DNA is TGTGCCAGCCGGGAGGGCGGCACAGATACGCAGTATTTT.

The chain couples TRBV7-9 to TRBJ2-3; D is unclear. The CDR3 covers 15 residues. The V gene lost 1 base and the J gene lost 1 base, with 9 bases spanning the gap. Germline V gives CDR1 SEHNR, CDR2 FQNEAQ (reference sequence). In DNA form, the CDR3 reads TGTGCCAGCAGCTTAGATGGGCACGGCACAGATACGCAGTATTTT. Protein sequence: CASSLDGHGTDTQYF.

This clone was detected only once. The chain has TRBV6-5 and TRBJ1-1; 7 nucleotides line up with TRBD1. Germline V gene lookup returns CDR1 MNHEY and CDR2 SVGAGI. The V segment lost 2 bases and the J segment 5 bases; nucleotides outside the gene matches: 11. The CDR3 contains 16 residues. CDR3 coding DNA: TGTGCCAGCAGTTACCCGACGGGGCAGGGGGGTACTGAAGCTTTCTTT. Its translation: CASSYPTGQGGTEAFF.

The chain links TRBV28 to TRBJ2-7; TRBD1 agrees at 10 bases. The J segment lost 2 bases and the V segment lost 6 bases, leaving 7 bases of the junction unmatched. This CDR3 has 15 amino acids. Looked up from germline, CDR1 is MDHEN and CDR2 is SYDVKM. This CDR3 reads CASSDRDRGPYEQYF. CDR3 nucleotide sequence: TGTGCCAGCAGCGACCGGGACAGGGGACCCTACGAGCAGTACTTC.